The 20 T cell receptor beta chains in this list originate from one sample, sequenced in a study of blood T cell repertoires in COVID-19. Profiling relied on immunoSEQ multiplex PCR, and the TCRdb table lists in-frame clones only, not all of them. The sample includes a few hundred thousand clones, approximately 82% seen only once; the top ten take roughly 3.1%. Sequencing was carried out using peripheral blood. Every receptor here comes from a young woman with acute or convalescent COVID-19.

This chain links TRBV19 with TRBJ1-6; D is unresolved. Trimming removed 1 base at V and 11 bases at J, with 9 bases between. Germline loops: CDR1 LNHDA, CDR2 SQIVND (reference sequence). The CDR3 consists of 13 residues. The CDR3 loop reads CASSIGERAPLHF. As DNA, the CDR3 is TGTGCCAGTAGTATAGGGGAGAGGGCACCCCTCCACTTT. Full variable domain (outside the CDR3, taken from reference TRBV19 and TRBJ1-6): DGGITQSPKYLFRKEGQNVTLSCEQNLNHDAMYWYRQDPGQGLRLIYYSQIVNDFQKGDIAEGYSVSREKKESFPLTVTSAQKNPTAFYLCASSIGERAPLHFGNGTRLTVT.

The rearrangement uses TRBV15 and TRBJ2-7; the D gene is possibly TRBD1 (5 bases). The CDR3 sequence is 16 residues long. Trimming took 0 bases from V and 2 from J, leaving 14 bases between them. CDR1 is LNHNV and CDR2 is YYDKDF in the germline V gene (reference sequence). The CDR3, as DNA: TGTGCCACCAGCAGAGACCTAGACAGTTCCACCTACGAGCAGTACTTC. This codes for CATSRDLDSSTYEQYF.

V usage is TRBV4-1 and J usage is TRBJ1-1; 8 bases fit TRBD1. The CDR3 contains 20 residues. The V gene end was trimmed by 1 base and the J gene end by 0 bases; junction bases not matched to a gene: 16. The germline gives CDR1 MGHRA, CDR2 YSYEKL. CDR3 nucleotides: TGCGCCAGCAGCCAAGTCCCGACTAAGACAGGGGCAGAGTTGAACACTGAAGCTTTCTTT. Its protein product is CASSQVPTKTGAELNTEAFF.

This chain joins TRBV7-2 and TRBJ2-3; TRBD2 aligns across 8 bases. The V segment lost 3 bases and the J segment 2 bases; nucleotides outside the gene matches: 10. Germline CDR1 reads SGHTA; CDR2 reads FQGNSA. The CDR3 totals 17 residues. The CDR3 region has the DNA TGTGCCAGCAGCTTTACCCCCGGGACTAGAACCACAGATACGCAGTATTTT. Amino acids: CASSFTPGTRTTDTQYF. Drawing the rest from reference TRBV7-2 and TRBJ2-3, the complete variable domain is GAGVSQSPSNKVTEKGKDVELRCDPISGHTALYWYRQSLGQGLEFLIYFQGNSAPDKSGLPSDRFSAERTGGSVSTLTIQRTQQEDSAVYLCASSFTPGTRTTDTQYFGPGTRLTVL.

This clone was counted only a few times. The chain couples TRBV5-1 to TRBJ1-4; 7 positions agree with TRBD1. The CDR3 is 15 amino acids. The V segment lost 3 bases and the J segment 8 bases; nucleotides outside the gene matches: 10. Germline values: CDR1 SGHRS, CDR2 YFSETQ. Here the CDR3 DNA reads TGCGCCAGCAGCTCCGGAACGGGACAGCGGGAAAAACTGTTTTTT. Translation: CASSSGTGQREKLFF. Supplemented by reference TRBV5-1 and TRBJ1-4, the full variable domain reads KAGVTQTPRYLIKTRGQQVTLSCSPISGHRSVSWYQQTPGQGLQFLFEYFSETQRNKGNFPGRFSGRQFSNSRSEMNVSTLELGDSALYLCASSSGTGQREKLFFGSGTQLSVL.

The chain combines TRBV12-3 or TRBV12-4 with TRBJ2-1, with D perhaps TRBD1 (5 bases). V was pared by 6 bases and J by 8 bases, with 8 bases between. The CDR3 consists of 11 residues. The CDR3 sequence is CASRTVDEQFF. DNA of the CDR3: TGTGCCAGCAGGACAGTAGATGAGCAGTTCTTC.

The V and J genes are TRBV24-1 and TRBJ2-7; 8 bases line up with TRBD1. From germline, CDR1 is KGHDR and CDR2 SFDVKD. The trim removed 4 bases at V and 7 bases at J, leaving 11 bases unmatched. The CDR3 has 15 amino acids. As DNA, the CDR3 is TGTGCCACCAGTGACACCGACAGGGGACCCCTGGAGCAGTACTTC. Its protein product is CATSDTDRGPLEQYF.

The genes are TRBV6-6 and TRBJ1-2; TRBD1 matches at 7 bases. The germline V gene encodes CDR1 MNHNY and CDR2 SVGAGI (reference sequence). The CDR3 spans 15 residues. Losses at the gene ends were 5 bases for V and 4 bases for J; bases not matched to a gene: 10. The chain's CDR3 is CASSGTDSTFYGYTF. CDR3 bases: TGTGCCAGCAGTGGGACAGACTCCACATTCTATGGCTACACCTTC.

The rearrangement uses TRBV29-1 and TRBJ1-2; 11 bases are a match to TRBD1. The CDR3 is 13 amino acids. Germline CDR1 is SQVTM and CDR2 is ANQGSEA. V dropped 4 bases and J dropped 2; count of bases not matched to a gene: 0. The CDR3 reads CSVGTGGNYGYTF. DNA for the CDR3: TGCAGCGTTGGGACAGGGGGCAACTATGGCTACACCTTC. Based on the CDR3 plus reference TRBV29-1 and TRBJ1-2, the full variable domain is SAVISQKPSRDICQRGTSLTIQCQVDSQVTMMFWYRQQPGQSLTLIATANQGSEATYESGFVIDKFPISRPNLTFSTLTVSNMSPEDSSIYLCSVGTGGNYGYTFGSGTRLTVV.

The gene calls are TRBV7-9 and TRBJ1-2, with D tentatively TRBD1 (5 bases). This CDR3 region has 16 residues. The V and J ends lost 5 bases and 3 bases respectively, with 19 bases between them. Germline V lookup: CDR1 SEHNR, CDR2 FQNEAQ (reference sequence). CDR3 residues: CASSLGGISPDYGYTF. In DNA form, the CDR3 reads TGTGCCAGCAGCCTGGGGGGGATTAGCCCAGACTATGGCTACACCTTC.

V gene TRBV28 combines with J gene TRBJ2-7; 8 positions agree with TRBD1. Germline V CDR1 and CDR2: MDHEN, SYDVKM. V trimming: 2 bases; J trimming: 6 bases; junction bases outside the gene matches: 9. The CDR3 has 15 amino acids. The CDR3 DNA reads TGTGCCAGCAGTTTACGTCCAGGGGGCAGGGGCGAGCAGTACTTC. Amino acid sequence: CASSLRPGGRGEQYF.

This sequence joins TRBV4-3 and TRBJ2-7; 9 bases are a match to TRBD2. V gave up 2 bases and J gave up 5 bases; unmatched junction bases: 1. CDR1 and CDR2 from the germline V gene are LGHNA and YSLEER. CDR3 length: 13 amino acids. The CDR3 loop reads CASSQRLADEQYF. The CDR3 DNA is TGCGCCAGCAGCCAAAGACTAGCGGACGAGCAGTACTTC.

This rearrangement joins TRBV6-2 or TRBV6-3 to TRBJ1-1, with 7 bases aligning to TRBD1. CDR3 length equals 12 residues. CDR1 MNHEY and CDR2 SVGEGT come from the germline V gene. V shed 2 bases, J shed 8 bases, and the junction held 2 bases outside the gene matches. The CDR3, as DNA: TGTGCCAGCAGTTACCCGGACAGGGAAGCTTTCTTT. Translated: CASSYPDREAFF.

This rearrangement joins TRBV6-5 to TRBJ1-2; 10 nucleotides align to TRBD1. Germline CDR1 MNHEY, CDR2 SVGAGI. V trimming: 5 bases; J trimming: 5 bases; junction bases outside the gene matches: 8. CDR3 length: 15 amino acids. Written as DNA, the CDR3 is TGTGCCAGCAGTCGGCGGACAGGGGGATCATATGGCTACACCTTC. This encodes CASSRRTGGSYGYTF.

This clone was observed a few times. CDR3 sequence (DNA): TGTGCCAGCAGCGTAGCGGACATCAATGAGCAGTTCTTC. It codes for CASSVADINEQFF. This chain connects TRBV9 to TRBJ2-1; D might be TRBD1 (5 bases). The germline V and J ends were trimmed by 0 bases and 6 bases, with 7 bases remaining between them. The CDR3 is made up of 13 amino acids. CDR1 and CDR2 from the germline V gene are SGDLS and YYNGEE.

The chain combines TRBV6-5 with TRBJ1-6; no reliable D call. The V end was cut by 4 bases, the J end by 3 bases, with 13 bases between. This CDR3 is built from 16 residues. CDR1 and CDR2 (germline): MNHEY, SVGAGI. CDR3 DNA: TGTGCCAGCAGTTTAAGACACCCTATCTATAATTCACCCCTCCACTTT. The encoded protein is CASSLRHPIYNSPLHF.

The CDR3 nucleotides are TGTGCCAGCAGCTTAGGGTGGGAGGGCCATCCTGAGCAGTTCTTC. As protein: CASSLGWEGHPEQFF. The rearrangement links TRBV7-9 to TRBJ2-1; 7 bases are shared with TRBD2. With V trimmed by 1 base and J by 9 bases, 9 bases remained unmatched. The CDR3 length is 15 residues. Germline V gene lookup returns CDR1 SEHNR and CDR2 FQNEAQ (reference sequence).

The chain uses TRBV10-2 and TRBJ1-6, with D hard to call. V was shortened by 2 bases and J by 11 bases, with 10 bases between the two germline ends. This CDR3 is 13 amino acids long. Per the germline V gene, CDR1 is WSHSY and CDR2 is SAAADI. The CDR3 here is CASSELGSAPLHF. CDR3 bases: TGCGCCAGCAGTGAGCTAGGAAGCGCACCCCTCCACTTT.

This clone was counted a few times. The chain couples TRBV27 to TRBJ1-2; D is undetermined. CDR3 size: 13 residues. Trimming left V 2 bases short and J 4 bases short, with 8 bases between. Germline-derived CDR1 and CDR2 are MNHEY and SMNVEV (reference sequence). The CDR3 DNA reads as TGTGCCAGCAGTTTAGGGAGGTTCTATGGCTACACCTTC. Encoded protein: CASSLGRFYGYTF.

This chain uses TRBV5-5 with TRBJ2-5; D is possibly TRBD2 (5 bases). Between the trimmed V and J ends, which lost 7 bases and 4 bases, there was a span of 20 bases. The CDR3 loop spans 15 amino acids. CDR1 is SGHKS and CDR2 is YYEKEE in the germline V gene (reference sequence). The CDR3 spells CASVPGYYDLETQYF. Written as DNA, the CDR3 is TGTGCCAGCGTCCCGGGATACTATGACCTAGAGACCCAGTACTTC.